This T cell receptor (beta chain) was recorded in a study of control samples from healthy donors and cancer patients. Assay used: immunoSEQ multiplex PCR; TCRdb lists only in-frame clones, some missing. Among 120,000 or so clones listed, more than 85% were seen once. V shed 6 bases and J 4 bases; nucleotides not matched to a gene: 11. CDR3 size: 15 residues. The sequence was collected from a woman younger than 35 in good health. The chain couples TRBV5-3 to TRBJ2-3, with 7 bases lining up with TRBD1. TRBV5-3 qualifies as an ORF whose function is uncertain. Sequenced: blood. The CDR3 is CARNKTGTAPDTQYF. Here the CDR3 DNA reads TGTGCCAGAAACAAAACCGGGACAGCTCCAGATACGCAGTATTTT.